What follows describes a single TCR beta chain. Its specificity is unknown. These data are taken from a study of T-cell memory formation after mild COVID-19. From the 5' RACE reads, TCRdb called clonotypes with MiXCR, one entry per CDR3 protein. Of 300,000 to 400,000 distinct CDR3 sequences in the sample, 25% to 30% were seen once. Study results and limitations: Memory sampled before infection contained some responding clones, suggesting cross-reactive memory joined.

Germline assignment: CDR1 DFQATT and CDR2 SNEGSKA (reference sequence). The V and J ends lost 3 bases and 2 bases respectively, with 14 bases between them. CDR3 length: 14 residues. The V gene is TRBV20-1, the J gene TRBJ2-7; D may correspond to TRBD1 or TRBD2 (5 bases each). The clonotype originates from an adult woman who had mild COVID-19 (a few samples of this study predate the infection). Cell type and time point are not known. Sequencing used PBMCs or a T cell subset sorted from them (not recorded which). DNA for the CDR3: TGCAGTGCTAGCGGGACCGAGAATACCTACGAGCAGTACTTC. Its translation is CSASGTENTYEQYF.